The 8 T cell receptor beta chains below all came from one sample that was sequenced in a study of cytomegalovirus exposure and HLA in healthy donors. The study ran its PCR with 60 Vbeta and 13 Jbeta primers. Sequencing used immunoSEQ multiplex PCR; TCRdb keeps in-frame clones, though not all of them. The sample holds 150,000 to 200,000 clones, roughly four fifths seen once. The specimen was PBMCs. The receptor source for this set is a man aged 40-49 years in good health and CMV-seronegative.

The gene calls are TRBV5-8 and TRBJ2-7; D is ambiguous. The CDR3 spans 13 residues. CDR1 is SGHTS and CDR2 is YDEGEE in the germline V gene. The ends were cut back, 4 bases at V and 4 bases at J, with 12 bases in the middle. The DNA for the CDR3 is TGTGCCAGCAGCCCGTGGGCACCTTACGAGCAGTACTTC. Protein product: CASSPWAPYEQYF.

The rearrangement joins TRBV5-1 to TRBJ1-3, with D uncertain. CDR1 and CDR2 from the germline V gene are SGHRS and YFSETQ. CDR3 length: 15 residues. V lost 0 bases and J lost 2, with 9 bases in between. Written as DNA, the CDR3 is TGCGCCAGCAGCTTGGTTTCGGAGGCTGGAAACACCATATATTTT. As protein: CASSLVSEAGNTIYF. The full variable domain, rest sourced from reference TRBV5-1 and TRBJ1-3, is KAGVTQTPRYLIKTRGQQVTLSCSPISGHRSVSWYQQTPGQGLQFLFEYFSETQRNKGNFPGRFSGRQFSNSRSEMNVSTLELGDSALYLCASSLVSEAGNTIYFGEGSWLTVV.

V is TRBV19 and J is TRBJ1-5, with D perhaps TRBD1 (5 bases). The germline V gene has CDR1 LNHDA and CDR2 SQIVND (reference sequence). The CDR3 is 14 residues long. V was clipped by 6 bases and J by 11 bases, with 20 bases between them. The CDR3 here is CASSTGGTGVTQHF. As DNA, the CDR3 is TGTGCCAGTAGCACCGGGGGGACCGGTGTGACCCAGCATTTT.

CDR3 protein: CASSATGTLNTEAFF. CDR3 DNA: TGTGCCAGCAGCGCCACAGGAACTCTGAACACTGAAGCTTTCTTT. The gene calls are TRBV9 and TRBJ1-1, with a tentative D call TRBD1 (5 bases). V lost 3 bases, J lost 0 bases, and 12 bases lay in between. CDR1 and CDR2 from the germline V gene are SGDLS and YYNGEE. The CDR3 consists of 15 residues.

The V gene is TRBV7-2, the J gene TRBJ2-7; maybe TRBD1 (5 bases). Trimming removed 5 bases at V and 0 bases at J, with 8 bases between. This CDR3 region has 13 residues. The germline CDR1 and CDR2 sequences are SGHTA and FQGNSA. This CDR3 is CASSRQFSYEQYF. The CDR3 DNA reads TGTGCCAGCAGCCGACAGTTCTCCTACGAGCAGTACTTC.

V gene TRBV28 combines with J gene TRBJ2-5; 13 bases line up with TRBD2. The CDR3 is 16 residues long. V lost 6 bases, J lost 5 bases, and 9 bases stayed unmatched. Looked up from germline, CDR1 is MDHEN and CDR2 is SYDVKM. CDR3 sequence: CASRLRTSGGRETQYF. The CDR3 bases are TGTGCCAGCAGACTTCGGACTAGCGGGGGCCGTGAGACCCAGTACTTC.

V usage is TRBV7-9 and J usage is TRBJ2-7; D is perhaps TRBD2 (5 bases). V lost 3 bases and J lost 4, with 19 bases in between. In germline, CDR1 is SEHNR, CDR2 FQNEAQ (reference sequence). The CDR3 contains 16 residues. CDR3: CASSFEGRARGYEQYF. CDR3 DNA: TGTGCCAGCAGCTTCGAAGGGCGGGCCCGCGGGTACGAGCAGTACTTC.

CDR3 coding DNA: TGCGCCAGCAGCTTGGTGGGGGCTGAGACAGATACGCAGTATTTT. This sequence encodes CASSLVGAETDTQYF. The V and J genes are TRBV5-1 and TRBJ2-3, with D possibly matching TRBD1 (6 bases). In germline, CDR1 is SGHRS, CDR2 YFSETQ. Trimming shortened V by 0 bases and J by 3 bases, and 11 bases separated the two germline ends. The CDR3 totals 15 residues.